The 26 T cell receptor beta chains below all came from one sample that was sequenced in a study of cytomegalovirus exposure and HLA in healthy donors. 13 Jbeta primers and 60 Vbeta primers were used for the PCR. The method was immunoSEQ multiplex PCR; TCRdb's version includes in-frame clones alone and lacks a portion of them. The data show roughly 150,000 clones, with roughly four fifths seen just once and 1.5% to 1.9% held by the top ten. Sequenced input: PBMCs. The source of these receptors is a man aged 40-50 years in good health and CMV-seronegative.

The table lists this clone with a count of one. DNA for the CDR3: TGTGCCAGCAGTTTCATACAGGGGTTGGGCACAGATACGCAGTATTTT. Residues: CASSFIQGLGTDTQYF. This chain uses TRBV27 with TRBJ2-3; 7 bases align to TRBD1. In germline, CDR1 is MNHEY, CDR2 SMNVEV (reference sequence). This CDR3 is 16 amino acids long. J was trimmed by 1 base and V by 3 bases; bases with no gene match: 7.

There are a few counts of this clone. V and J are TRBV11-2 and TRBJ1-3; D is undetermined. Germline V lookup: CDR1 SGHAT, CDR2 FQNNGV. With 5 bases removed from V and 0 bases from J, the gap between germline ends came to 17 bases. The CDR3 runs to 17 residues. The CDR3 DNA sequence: TGTGCCAGCAGCCCTTATCCCCTAGACTCCTCTGGAAACACCATATATTTT. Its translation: CASSPYPLDSSGNTIYF.

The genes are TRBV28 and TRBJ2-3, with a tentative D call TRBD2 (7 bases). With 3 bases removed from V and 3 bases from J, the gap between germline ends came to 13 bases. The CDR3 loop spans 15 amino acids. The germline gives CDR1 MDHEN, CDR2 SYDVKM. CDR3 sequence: CASSLWSGTTDTQYF. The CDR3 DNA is TGTGCCAGCAGTTTGTGGAGCGGGACAACAGATACGCAGTATTTT.

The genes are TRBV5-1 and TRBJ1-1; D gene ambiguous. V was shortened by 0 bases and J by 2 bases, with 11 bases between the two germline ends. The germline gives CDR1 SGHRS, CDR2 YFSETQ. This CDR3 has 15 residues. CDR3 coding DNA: TGCGCCAGCAGCTTGGGTTCTTCGGGAAACACTGAAGCTTTCTTT. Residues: CASSLGSSGNTEAFF.

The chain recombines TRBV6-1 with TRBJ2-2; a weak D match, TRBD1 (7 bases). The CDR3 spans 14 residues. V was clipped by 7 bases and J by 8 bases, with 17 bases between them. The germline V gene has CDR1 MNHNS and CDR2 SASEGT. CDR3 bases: TGTGCCAGCACCCTTACGACAGGGACTGGGGAGCTGTTTTTT. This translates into CASTLTTGTGELFF.

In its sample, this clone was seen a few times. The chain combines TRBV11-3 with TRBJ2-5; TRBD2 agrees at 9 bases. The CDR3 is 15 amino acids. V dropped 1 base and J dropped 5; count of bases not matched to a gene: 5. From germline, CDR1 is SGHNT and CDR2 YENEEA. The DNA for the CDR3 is TGTGCCAGCAGCTTAGGTAGCGGGAGACGGGAGACCCAGTACTTC. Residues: CASSLGSGRRETQYF. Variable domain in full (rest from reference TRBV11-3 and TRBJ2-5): EAGVVQSPRYKIIEKKQPVAFWCNPISGHNTLYWYLQNLGQGPELLIRYENEEAVDDSQLPKDRFSAERLKGVDSTLKIQPAELGDSAVYLCASSLGSGRRETQYFGPGTRLLVL.

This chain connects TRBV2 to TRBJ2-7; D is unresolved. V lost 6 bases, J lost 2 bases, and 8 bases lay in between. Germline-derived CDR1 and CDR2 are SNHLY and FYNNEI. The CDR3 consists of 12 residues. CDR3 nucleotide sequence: TGTGCCAGCAGGGAGAATACCTACGAGCAGTACGTC. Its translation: CASRENTYEQYV.

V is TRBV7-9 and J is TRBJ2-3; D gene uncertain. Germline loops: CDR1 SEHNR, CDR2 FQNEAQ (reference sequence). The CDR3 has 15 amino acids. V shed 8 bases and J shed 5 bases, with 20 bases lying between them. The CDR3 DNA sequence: TGTGCCAGCGTGCCTTATTTGACTGACCTAGATACGCAGTATTTT. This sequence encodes CASVPYLTDLDTQYF. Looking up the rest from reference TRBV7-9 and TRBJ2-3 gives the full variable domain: DTGVSQNPRHKITKRGQNVTFRCDPISEHNRLYWYRQTLGQGPEFLTYFQNEAQLEKSRLLSDRFSAERPKGSFSTLEIQRTEQGDSAMYLCASVPYLTDLDTQYFGPGTRLTVL.

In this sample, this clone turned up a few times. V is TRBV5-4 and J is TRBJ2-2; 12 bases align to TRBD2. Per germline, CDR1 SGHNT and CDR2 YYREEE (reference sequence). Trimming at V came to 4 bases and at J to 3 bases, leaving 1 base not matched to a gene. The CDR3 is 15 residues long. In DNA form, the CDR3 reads TGTGCCAGCAGCCCTAGCGGGAGGGACACCGGGGAGCTGTTTTTT. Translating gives CASSPSGRDTGELFF.

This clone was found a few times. CDR3 coding DNA: TGTGCCAGCAGTGAATATATAGCGGACTCCTACAATGAGCAGTTCTTC. It yields the protein CASSEYIADSYNEQFF. The chain has TRBV25-1 and TRBJ2-1, with D tentatively TRBD2 (6 bases). Trimming pared 0 bases from V and 0 bases from J, leaving 9 bases between. The CDR3 covers 16 residues. Germline CDR1 reads MGHDK; CDR2 reads SYGVNS.

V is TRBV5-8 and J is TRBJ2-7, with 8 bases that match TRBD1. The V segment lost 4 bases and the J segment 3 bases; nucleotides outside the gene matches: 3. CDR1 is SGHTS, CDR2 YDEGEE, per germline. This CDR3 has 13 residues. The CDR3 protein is CASSRDRNYEQYF. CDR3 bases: TGTGCCAGCAGCCGGGACAGGAACTACGAGCAGTACTTC.

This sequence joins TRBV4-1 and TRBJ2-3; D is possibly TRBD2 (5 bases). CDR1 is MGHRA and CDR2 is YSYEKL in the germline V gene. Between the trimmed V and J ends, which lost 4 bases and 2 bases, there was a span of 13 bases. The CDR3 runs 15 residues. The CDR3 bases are TGCGCCAGCAGCCTCCCCGGGGTGTCCACAGATACGCAGTATTTT. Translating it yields CASSLPGVSTDTQYF.

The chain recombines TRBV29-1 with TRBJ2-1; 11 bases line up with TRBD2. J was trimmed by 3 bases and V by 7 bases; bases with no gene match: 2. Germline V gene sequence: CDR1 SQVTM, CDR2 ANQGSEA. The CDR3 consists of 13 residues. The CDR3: CSAGTSGYNEQFF. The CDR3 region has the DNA TGCAGCGCCGGGACTAGCGGCTACAATGAGCAGTTCTTC.

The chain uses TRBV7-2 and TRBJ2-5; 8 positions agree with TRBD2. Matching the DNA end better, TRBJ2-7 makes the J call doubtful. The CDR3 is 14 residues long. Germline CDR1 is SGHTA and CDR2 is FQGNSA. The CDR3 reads CASSILLAAYEQYF. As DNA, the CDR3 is TGTGCCAGCAGTATCCTACTAGCGGCCTACGAGCAGTACTTC.

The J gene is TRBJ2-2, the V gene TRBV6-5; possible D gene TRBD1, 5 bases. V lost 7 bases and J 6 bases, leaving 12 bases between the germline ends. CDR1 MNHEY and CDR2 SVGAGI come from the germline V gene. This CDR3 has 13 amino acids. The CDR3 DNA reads TGTGCCAGCAATCCGCAGGGCCCCGGGGAGCTGTTTTTT. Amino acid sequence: CASNPQGPGELFF.

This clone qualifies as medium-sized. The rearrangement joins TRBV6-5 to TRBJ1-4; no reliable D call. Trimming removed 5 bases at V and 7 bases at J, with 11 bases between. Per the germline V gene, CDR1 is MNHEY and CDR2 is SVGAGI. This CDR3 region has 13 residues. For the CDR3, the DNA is TGTGCCAGCAGTAGCGGCAACGGTGAAAAACTGTTTTTT. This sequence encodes CASSSGNGEKLFF.

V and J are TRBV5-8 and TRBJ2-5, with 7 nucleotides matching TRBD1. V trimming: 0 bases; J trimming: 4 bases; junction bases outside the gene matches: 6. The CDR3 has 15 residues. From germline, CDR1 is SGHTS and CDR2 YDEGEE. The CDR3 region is CASSLETQGVETQYF. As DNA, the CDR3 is TGTGCCAGCAGCTTGGAAACTCAGGGGGTAGAGACCCAGTACTTC.

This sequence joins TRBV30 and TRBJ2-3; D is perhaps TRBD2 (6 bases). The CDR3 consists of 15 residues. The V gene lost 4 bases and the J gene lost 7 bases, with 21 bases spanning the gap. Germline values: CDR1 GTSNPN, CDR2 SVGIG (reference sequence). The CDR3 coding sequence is TGTGCCTGGAATTTAGGGCTAGCGCTGGGGAATACGCAGTATTTT. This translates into CAWNLGLALGNTQYF.

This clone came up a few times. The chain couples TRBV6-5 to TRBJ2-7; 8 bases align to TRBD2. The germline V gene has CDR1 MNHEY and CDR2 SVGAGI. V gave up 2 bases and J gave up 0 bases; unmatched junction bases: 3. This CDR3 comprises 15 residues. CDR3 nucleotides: TGTGCCAGCAGTTACAGCGGGAGTTCCTCCTACGAGCAGTACTTC. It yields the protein CASSYSGSSSYEQYF.

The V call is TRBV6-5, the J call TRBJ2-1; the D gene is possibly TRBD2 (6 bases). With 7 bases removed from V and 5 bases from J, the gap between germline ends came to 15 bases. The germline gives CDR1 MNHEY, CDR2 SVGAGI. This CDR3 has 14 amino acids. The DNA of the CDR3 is TGTGCCAGCACTTCGTTCGGGAGACACAATGAGCAGTTCTTC. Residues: CASTSFGRHNEQFF.

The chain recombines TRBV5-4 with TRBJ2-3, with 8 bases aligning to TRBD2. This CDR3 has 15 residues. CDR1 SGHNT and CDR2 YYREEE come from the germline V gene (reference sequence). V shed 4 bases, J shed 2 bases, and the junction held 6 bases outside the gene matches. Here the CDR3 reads CASSSRLANTDTQYF. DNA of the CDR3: TGTGCCAGCAGCAGCCGACTAGCGAACACAGATACGCAGTATTTT.

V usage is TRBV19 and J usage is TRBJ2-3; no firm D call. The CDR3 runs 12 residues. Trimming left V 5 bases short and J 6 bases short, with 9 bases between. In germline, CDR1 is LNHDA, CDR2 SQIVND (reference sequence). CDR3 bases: TGTGCCAGTAGTGAGTTCGTCGATACGCAGTATTTT. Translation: CASSEFVDTQYF.

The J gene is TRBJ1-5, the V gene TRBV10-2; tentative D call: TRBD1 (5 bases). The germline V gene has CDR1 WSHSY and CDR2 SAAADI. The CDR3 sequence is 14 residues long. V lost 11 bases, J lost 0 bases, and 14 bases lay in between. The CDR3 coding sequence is TGCGCCGGGGGGGGGTCAAGTAGCAATCAGCCCCAGCATTTT. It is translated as CAGGGSSSNQPQHF.

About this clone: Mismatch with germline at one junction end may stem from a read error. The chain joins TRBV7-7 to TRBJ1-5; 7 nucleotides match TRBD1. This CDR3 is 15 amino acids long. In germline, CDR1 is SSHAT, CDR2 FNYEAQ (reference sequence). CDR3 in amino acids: CASSSWDSKNQPQHF. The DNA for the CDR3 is TGTGCTAGCAGCTCCTGGGACAGCAAGAATCAGCCCCAGCATTTT. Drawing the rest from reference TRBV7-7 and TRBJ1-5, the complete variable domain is GAGVSQSPRYKVTKRGQDVTLRCDPISSHATLYWYQQALGQGPEFLTYFNYEAQPDKSGLPSDRFSAERPEGSISTLTIQRTEQRDSAMYRCASSSWDSKNQPQHFGDGTRLSIL.

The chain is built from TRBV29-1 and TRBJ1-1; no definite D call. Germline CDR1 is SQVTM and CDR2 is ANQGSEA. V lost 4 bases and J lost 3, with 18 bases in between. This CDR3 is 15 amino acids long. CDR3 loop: CSVGAIGPYDTEAFF. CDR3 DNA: TGCAGCGTTGGCGCAATCGGTCCCTATGACACTGAAGCTTTCTTT.

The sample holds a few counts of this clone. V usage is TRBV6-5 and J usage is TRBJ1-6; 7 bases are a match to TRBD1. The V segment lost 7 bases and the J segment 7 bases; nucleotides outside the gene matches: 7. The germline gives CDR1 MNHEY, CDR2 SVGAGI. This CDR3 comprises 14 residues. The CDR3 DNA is TGTGCCAGCACTCCGACAGGGAGGAATTCACCCCTCCACTTT. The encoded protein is CASTPTGRNSPLHF.